The present entry profiles one T cell receptor beta chain with its context. This sequence is one base from a far larger clone and is likely a read error. The sample is drawn from a study of shared clonotypes between healthy human individuals. It was at deep level that the assay was run. The protocol was immunoSEQ multiplex PCR, while the TCRdb copy is restricted to in-frame clones and leaves out a portion. The sample shows about 520,000 clones, 81% of them seen only once. Germline loops: CDR1 MNHEY, CDR2 SMNVEV (reference sequence). The CDR3 length is 12 residues. This TCR came from a woman aged 40 to 49 in good health. Some clones in this sample may be carry-over from other donors' samples. Sequencing input: PBMCs. The V gene is TRBV27, the J gene TRBJ2-7; D possibly corresponds to TRBD1 (5 bases). DNA of the CDR3: TGTGCCAGCAGTCCACCAGGGCGTGGGCAGTGCTTC. It translates to CASSPPGRGQCF.